These 14 T cell receptor beta chains were all obtained from the same sample, sequenced in a study of early T cells in non-severe SARS-CoV-2 infection. MiXCR, applied by TCRdb to the 5' RACE reads, yields one record per CDR3 protein. The sample lists about 22,000 distinct CDR3 sequences; under 4.5% were seen once. Material for sequencing was whole blood. Receptors originate from an adult who was a healthcare worker with PCR-confirmed SARS-CoV-2 infection or an uninfected control (not recorded which).

Concerning this clonotype: Since a much larger clone is just one base distant, this may be a read error. The genes are TRBV12-3 or TRBV12-4 and TRBJ2-2, with D possibly matching TRBD1 (6 bases). V dropped 8 bases and J dropped 7 bases, with 20 bases sitting between them. This CDR3 region has 15 residues. The CDR3 loop is CASCPSGTRGGELFF. For the CDR3, the DNA is TGTGCCAGCTGTCCATCCGGGACAAGAGGCGGGGAGCTGTTTTTT.

This clonotype was counted ten times or more. V usage is TRBV6-1 and J usage is TRBJ1-3; possibly TRBD1 for D (5 bases). The CDR3 loop spans 12 amino acids. V lost 8 bases and J 3 bases, leaving 8 bases between the germline ends. CDR1 is MNHNS, CDR2 SASEGT, per germline. DNA of the CDR3: TGTGCCAGCGAAGGGGATGGAAACACCATATATTTT. It encodes CASEGDGNTIYF.

This clonotype was observed a few times. The V gene is TRBV7-8, the J gene TRBJ2-1; a possible D gene is TRBD1 (6 bases). CDR3 length: 15 residues. Germline CDR1 and CDR2: SGHVS and FQNEAQ. V was clipped by 1 base and J by 6 bases, with 13 bases between them. Here the CDR3 reads CASSLVSIGGNEQFF. The CDR3 nucleotides read TGTGCCAGCAGCTTAGTAAGCATAGGGGGCAATGAGCAGTTCTTC.

This clonotype was seen at least ten times. V gene TRBV7-2 combines with J gene TRBJ1-1; weak D call: TRBD1 (5 bases). From germline, CDR1 is SGHTA and CDR2 FQGNSA. V dropped 6 bases and J dropped 8 bases, with 19 bases sitting between them. The CDR3 runs 14 residues. CDR3 sequence reads: CASRWSTWGTEAFF. For the CDR3, the DNA is TGTGCCAGCAGGTGGTCGACGTGGGGGACCGAAGCTTTCTTT. The variable domain in full, completed from reference TRBV7-2 and TRBJ1-1, reads GAGVSQSPSNKVTEKGKDVELRCDPISGHTALYWYRQSLGQGLEFLIYFQGNSAPDKSGLPSDRFSAERTGGSVSTLTIQRTQQEDSAVYLCASRWSTWGTEAFFGQGTRLTVV.

This clonotype was detected many times. The genes are TRBV5-1 and TRBJ2-3; 7 bases fit TRBD1. Germline V gene data show CDR1 as SGHRS and CDR2 as YFSETQ. The trim removed 0 bases at V and 0 bases at J, leaving 4 bases unmatched. CDR3 length: 16 residues. Written as DNA, the CDR3 is TGCGCCAGCAGCTTGGACAGGGGATTAAGCACAGATACGCAGTATTTT. Translating it yields CASSLDRGLSTDTQYF.

This clonotype was seen ten or more times. This sequence joins TRBV30 and TRBJ2-1, with 7 bases matching TRBD1. The CDR3 contains 15 residues. Per germline, CDR1 GTSNPN and CDR2 SVGIG (reference sequence). V gave up 0 bases and J gave up 4 bases; unmatched junction bases: 6. CDR3 in amino acids: CAWSVTGEIYNEQFF. Here the CDR3 DNA reads TGTGCCTGGAGTGTAACAGGGGAGATTTACAATGAGCAGTTCTTC.

This rearrangement joins TRBV7-2 to TRBJ1-1, with D uncertain. Germline V gene data show CDR1 as SGHTA and CDR2 as FQGNSA. The CDR3 is made up of 14 amino acids. Trimming shortened V by 1 base and J by 3 bases, and 9 bases separated the two germline ends. CDR3 DNA sequence: TGTGCCAGCAGCTTAGGACGCGGGCACACTGAAGCTTTCTTT. Encoded protein: CASSLGRGHTEAFF.

This clonotype was detected many times. The chain combines TRBV18 with TRBJ1-6; D is ambiguous. CDR1 and CDR2 (germline): KGHSH, LQKENI. The CDR3 totals 14 residues. The V and J ends lost 0 bases and 6 bases respectively, with 6 bases between them. The CDR3 coding sequence is TGTGCCAGCTCACCACCGTCAGTTAATTCACCCCTCCACTTT. The encoded protein is CASSPPSVNSPLHF.

This clonotype was recorded many times. This chain connects TRBV5-1 to TRBJ2-3; no clear D. This CDR3 comprises 13 residues. Trimming pared 4 bases from V and 2 bases from J, leaving 8 bases between. CDR1 is SGHRS and CDR2 is YFSETQ in the germline V gene. The CDR3 loop reads CASSPPNTDTQYF. The CDR3 DNA reads TGCGCCAGCAGCCCACCAAACACAGATACGCAGTATTTT.

This clonotype was found many times. The chain has TRBV4-3 and TRBJ2-1; 7 nucleotides align to TRBD1. This CDR3 has 17 residues. V shed 2 bases and J 2 bases; nucleotides not matched to a gene: 9. From germline, CDR1 is LGHNA and CDR2 YSLEER. The CDR3 spells CASSQNRQGRPYNEQFF. CDR3 in DNA: TGCGCCAGCAGCCAAAATAGACAGGGACGGCCCTACAATGAGCAGTTCTTC.

This clonotype appeared many times. The chain combines TRBV10-1 with TRBJ2-3; the match to TRBD1 covers 7 bases. Germline V gives CDR1 WNHNN, CDR2 SYGVQD (reference sequence). The CDR3 covers 16 residues. With 3 bases clipped from V and 3 bases from J, the junction kept 9 bases outside the gene matches. CDR3 coding DNA: TGCGCCAGCAGTGACCCAGGGGGTCTAAGGACAGATACGCAGTATTTT. Protein product: CASSDPGGLRTDTQYF.

This clonotype was observed at least ten times. V gene TRBV11-1 combines with J gene TRBJ2-7; D unresolved. Germline CDR1 SGHAT, CDR2 FQDESV (reference sequence). The CDR3 sequence is 13 residues long. Trimming shortened V by 5 bases and J by 1 base, and 9 bases separated the two germline ends. DNA of the CDR3: TGTGCCAGCAGCCAACAGCCATCCTACGAGCAGTACTTC. This sequence encodes CASSQQPSYEQYF.

This clonotype was picked up many times. The chain combines TRBV10-3 with TRBJ2-7; D is perhaps TRBD1 (6 bases). This CDR3 is built from 15 residues. V dropped 1 base and J dropped 3 bases, with 13 bases sitting between them. Germline-derived CDR1 and CDR2 are ENHRY and SYGVKD. CDR3 sequence reads: CAISEWAGDLYEQYF. CDR3 in DNA: TGTGCCATCAGTGAGTGGGCAGGGGACCTCTACGAGCAGTACTTC.

DNA of the CDR3: TGTGCCAGCAGCTTGGACAGGCGGAATAACTATGGCTACACCTTC. Translated: CASSLDRRNNYGYTF. The chain links TRBV2 to TRBJ1-2; 7 nucleotides align to TRBD1. The length of the CDR3 is 15 residues. J was trimmed by 1 base and V by 6 bases; bases with no gene match: 8. Germline V CDR1 and CDR2: SNHLY, FYNNEI.